Reported below is one TCR beta chain. The antigen is not known. PCR involved 60 Vbeta and 13 Jbeta primers. Clones were read by immunoSEQ multiplex PCR, and TCRdb kept only the in-frame ones, dropping some. The data show some 130,000 clones, roughly 70% seen once. CDR1 is MNHEY, CDR2 SMNVEV, per germline (reference sequence). V lost 5 bases and J 11 bases, leaving 26 bases between the germline ends. CDR3 size: 16 residues. These data come from a study of cytomegalovirus exposure and HLA in healthy donors. Points from the study as a whole: It is likely that the observed cluster of highly shared sequence variants was a sequencing artifact.

The sequence came from a man in his forties in good health and CMV-seronegative. Sequencing was done on a sample of PBMCs. The chain carries TRBV27 and TRBJ2-3, with D perhaps TRBD2 (7 bases). CDR3 in amino acids: CASSDEGRVGGGGQYF. The DNA of the CDR3 is TGTGCCAGCAGTGATGAAGGCCGAGTCGGGGGCGGGGGGCAGTATTTT.